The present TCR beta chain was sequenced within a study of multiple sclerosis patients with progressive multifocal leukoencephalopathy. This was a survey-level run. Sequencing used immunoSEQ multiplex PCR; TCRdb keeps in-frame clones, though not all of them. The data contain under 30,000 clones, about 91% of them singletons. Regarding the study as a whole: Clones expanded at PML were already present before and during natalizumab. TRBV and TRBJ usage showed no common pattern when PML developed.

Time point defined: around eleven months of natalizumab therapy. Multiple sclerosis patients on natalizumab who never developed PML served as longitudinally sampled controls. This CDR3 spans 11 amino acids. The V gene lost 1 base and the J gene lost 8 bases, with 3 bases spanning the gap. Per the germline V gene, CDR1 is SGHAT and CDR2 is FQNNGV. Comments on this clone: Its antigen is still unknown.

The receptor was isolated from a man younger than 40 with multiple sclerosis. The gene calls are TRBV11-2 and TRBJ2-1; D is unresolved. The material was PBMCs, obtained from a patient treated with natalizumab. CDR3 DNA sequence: TGTGCCAGCAGCTTAGGACATGAGCAGTTCTTC. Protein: CASSLGHEQFF. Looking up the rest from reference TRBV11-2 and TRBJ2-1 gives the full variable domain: EAGVAQSPRYKIIEKRQSVAFWCNPISGHATLYWYQQILGQGPKLLIQFQNNGVVDDSQLPKDRFSAERLKGVDSTLKIQPAKLEDSAVYLCASSLGHEQFFGPGTRLTVL.